The next 11 T cell receptor beta chains were all read from a single sample in a study of OX40 agonist ivuxolimab in advanced cancers. Only in-frame clones appear in the TCRdb table, and some are missing; sequencing was by immunoSEQ multiplex PCR. The sample includes tens of thousands of clones, 80% to 90% of them seen just once. This material consisted of CD4+ or CD8+ T cells sorted from blood, taken in a trial of the OX40 agonist ivuxolimab. These receptors all come from an adult with an advanced solid tumor such as melanoma, head and neck, liver or kidney cancer.

The chain is built from TRBV9 and TRBJ2-6; D unresolved. This CDR3 is 15 amino acids long. The V end was cut by 7 bases, the J end by 0 bases, with 11 bases between. The germline V gene encodes CDR1 SGDLS and CDR2 YYNGEE. The DNA of the CDR3 is TGTGCCAGCTACGGAGCTGTCTCTGGGGCCAACGTCCTGACTTTC. This gives the protein CASYGAVSGANVLTF.

The chain has TRBV11-2 and TRBJ1-1; D is uncertain. Germline values: CDR1 SGHAT, CDR2 FQNNGV. The CDR3 extends over 13 amino acids. V shed 3 bases and J shed 1 base, with 6 bases lying between them. CDR3 nucleotides: TGTGCCAGCAGCTTCGGACCGAACACTGAAGCTTTCTTT. Translation: CASSFGPNTEAFF.

The chain combines TRBV7-9 with TRBJ2-7; 8 nucleotides align to TRBD2. This CDR3 is 13 amino acids long. Per germline, CDR1 SEHNR and CDR2 FQNEAQ (reference sequence). V lost 5 bases, J lost 7 bases, and 7 bases stayed unmatched. The CDR3 DNA is TGTGCCAGCAGCCTTAGCGGGACGGGAGAGCAGTACTTC. Amino acids: CASSLSGTGEQYF.

The chain is built from TRBV6-4 and TRBJ2-2; possibly TRBD2 for D (6 bases). Germline V gives CDR1 MRHNA, CDR2 SNTAGT. The V end lost 5 bases, the J end lost 4 bases, and 14 bases lay between the germline ends. This CDR3 has 15 amino acids. The CDR3 reads CASSPDQRATGELFF. In nucleotides, the CDR3 is TGTGCCAGCAGTCCAGATCAGCGGGCCACCGGGGAGCTGTTTTTT.

The J gene is TRBJ1-1, the V gene TRBV30, with a possible D match to TRBD1 (5 bases). The CDR3 is made up of 12 amino acids. The ends were cut back, 4 bases at V and 6 bases at J, with 12 bases in the middle. Per germline, CDR1 GTSNPN and CDR2 SVGIG (reference sequence). The CDR3 reads CAWTGNSAEAFF. CDR3 sequence (DNA): TGTGCCTGGACAGGGAACAGTGCTGAAGCTTTCTTT.

Of note for this clone: The junction does not match germline at one end; this may be a read error. As DNA, the CDR3 is TGTGCCAGCAGCCTAACCCCTAGCGTCGCCTACGAGCAGTACTTC. Its protein product is CASSLTPSVAYEQYF. The chain recombines TRBV7-3 with TRBJ2-7; tentative D call: TRBD2 (6 bases). This CDR3 spans 15 amino acids. Germline CDR1 and CDR2: SGHTA and FQGTGA.

This chain connects TRBV11-2 to TRBJ2-5; the D gene is possibly TRBD1 (6 bases). The CDR3 length is 15 residues. Germline V gives CDR1 SGHAT, CDR2 FQNNGV. V shed 5 bases and J shed 5 bases, with 18 bases lying between them. The CDR3 nucleotides are TGTGCCAGCAGCAAACACTACAGGGATGTGGAGACCCAGTACTTC. Its protein is CASSKHYRDVETQYF.

The CDR3 loop is CASSSPLTGVSYEQYF. CDR3 bases: TGTGCCAGCAGTTCCCCCTTGACAGGTGTCTCCTACGAGCAGTACTTC. This sequence joins TRBV7-9 and TRBJ2-7, with a weak D call TRBD1 (6 bases). The CDR3 totals 16 residues. CDR1 is SEHNR and CDR2 is FQNEAQ in the germline V gene (reference sequence). Deletions cut 6 bases from V and 0 bases from J, with 18 bases between.

This clone was detected only a few times. This chain links TRBV30 with TRBJ1-1; D possibly corresponds to TRBD1 (6 bases). The V gene lost 1 base and the J gene lost 1 base, with 10 bases spanning the gap. Germline CDR1 and CDR2: GTSNPN and SVGIG (reference sequence). The CDR3 extends over 14 amino acids. CDR3 DNA: TGTGCCTGGAGTGAAAAGACAGGGAACACTGAAGCTTTCTTT. Its translation is CAWSEKTGNTEAFF.

This chain joins TRBV6-5 and TRBJ1-5; no firm D call. The length of the CDR3 is 13 residues. Germline CDR1 reads MNHEY; CDR2 reads SVGAGI. V was cut by 4 bases and J by 4 bases, with 8 bases left in between. The DNA for the CDR3 is TGTGCCAGCAGTTTATCCGCGAATCAGCCCCAGCATTTT. This encodes CASSLSANQPQHF.

The V call is TRBV19, the J call TRBJ2-2; 11 nucleotides align to TRBD2. The CDR3 is 18 amino acids. After removal of 5 bases from V and 4 bases from J, the junction contained 12 bases not matched to a gene. CDR1 LNHDA and CDR2 SQIVND come from the germline V gene (reference sequence). CDR3 DNA: TGTGCCAGTAGTTGGGGGACTAGCGGTCCAGCGGGCACCGGGGAGCTGTTTTTT. This codes for CASSWGTSGPAGTGELFF.